This record looks at one T cell receptor beta chain sequence and its context. What it recognizes is unknown. Per germline, CDR1 SGHDT and CDR2 YYEEEE. V was cut by 7 bases and J by 0 bases, with 8 bases left in between. The CDR3 runs to 14 residues. The data were obtained in a study of beta chain features in type 1 diabetes. Study-level information: About 98,000,000 sorted cells were examined across all samples. Regarding the study as a whole: TCRB CDR3s from Type 1 diabetes patients were moderately but significantly shorter in all four CD4+ subsets. Individuals with type 1 diabetes displayed fewer insertions and more deletions at VDJ junctions.

All of the isolated RNA was reverse transcribed, so expressed TCRB transcripts were sequenced. Profiled with immunoSEQ multiplex PCR; TCRdb holds only in-frame clones, not every one. This sample has more than 550,000 clones, with around 15% found just once. CD45RO/CCR7/CD25/CD127/CD95/CD27 separated CD4+ naive, central memory, regulatory and stem cell-like memory cells by sorting. All sorted populations exceeded 95% purity. The rearrangement uses TRBV5-6 and TRBJ2-6; TRBD2 is a possible D gene (6 bases). The TCR comes from a man between 18 and 35 years old with type 1 diabetes. The sample consisted of naive CD4+ T cells from blood. The DNA of the CDR3 is TGTGCCAGCGGCGGGGTCTCTGGGGCCAACGTCCTGACTTTC. Amino acid sequence: CASGGVSGANVLTF.